Listed below are T cell receptor beta chains from one sample, sequenced in a study of cytomegalovirus exposure and HLA in healthy donors. Sequencing used immunoSEQ multiplex PCR; TCRdb keeps in-frame clones, though not all of them. The sample comprises 170,000 or so clones, about 88% of which are singletons, and roughly 1.8% rests with the top ten. The sequenced material came from PBMCs. These receptor sequences come from a woman between 18 and 29 years old in good health and CMV-seronegative. Each CDR3 is given with its conserved first and last residue. Fields, in order: D gene, J gene, clone size, V gene, CDR3 DNA, CDR3 protein. D genes are given only for firm matches. The size of a clone is reported for some rows only, either as once, few or many, or as a class for expanded clones.

d_call: NA; j_call: TRBJ2-1; clone_size: NA; v_call: TRBV5-6; cdr3_nt: TGTGCCAGCAGATCGGCGGATGAGCAGTTCTTC; cdr3_aa: CASRSADEQFF
d_call: TRBD2; j_call: TRBJ2-5; clone_size: NA; v_call: TRBV6-1; cdr3_nt: TGTGCCAGCAGTGAAATGTCTGTAGTAGCGGGAGCCCAAGAGACCCAGTACTTC; cdr3_aa: CASSEMSVVAGAQETQYF
d_call: NA; j_call: TRBJ2-2; clone_size: NA; v_call: TRBV6-6; cdr3_nt: TGTGCCAGCAGTTACCAGGGGGCGGGGGTCAACGGGGAGCTGTTTTTT; cdr3_aa: CASSYQGAGVNGELFF
d_call: NA; j_call: TRBJ2-7; clone_size: NA; v_call: TRBV6-1; cdr3_nt: TGTGCCAGCAGTGATAGGAGGGCTGGGTCCCACGAGCAGTACTTC; cdr3_aa: CASSDRRAGSHEQYF
d_call: NA; j_call: TRBJ2-7; clone_size: NA; v_call: TRBV6-1; cdr3_nt: TGTGCCAGCACGGTAGGGAGCTCCTACGAGCAGTACTTC; cdr3_aa: CASTVGSSYEQYF
d_call: NA; j_call: TRBJ2-1; clone_size: NA; v_call: TRBV20-1; cdr3_nt: TGCAGTGCTCCGCGGGAAGCTGAGCAGTTCTTC; cdr3_aa: CSAPREAEQFF
d_call: NA; j_call: TRBJ2-1; clone_size: few; v_call: TRBV7-9; cdr3_nt: TGTGCCAGCAGCTTAGGACAGGAGGTCGCCAATGAGCAGTTCTTC; cdr3_aa: CASSLGQEVANEQFF
d_call: TRBD1; j_call: TRBJ1-4; clone_size: NA; v_call: TRBV5-1; cdr3_nt: TGCGCCAGCAGCTTGGCCACAGGGGCAACTAGTGAAAAACTGTTTTTT; cdr3_aa: CASSLATGATSEKLFF
d_call: TRBD1; j_call: TRBJ2-4; clone_size: NA; v_call: TRBV27; cdr3_nt: TGTGCCAGCAGCCCCAGACAGGGTTCGATTGCGGACATTCAGTACTTC; cdr3_aa: CASSPRQGSIADIQYF
d_call: NA; j_call: TRBJ2-7; clone_size: NA; v_call: TRBV2; cdr3_nt: TGTGCCAGCACCCGACAGTCCTCCTACGAGCAGTACTTC; cdr3_aa: CASTRQSSYEQYF
d_call: NA; j_call: TRBJ1-1; clone_size: NA; v_call: TRBV5-6; cdr3_nt: TGTGCCAGCAGCTTGGAGGTGAGGACAGAAGCTTTCTTT; cdr3_aa: CASSLEVRTEAFF
d_call: NA; j_call: TRBJ1-2; clone_size: NA; v_call: TRBV28; cdr3_nt: TGTGCCAGCAGTCCGGGTCAGAGCTTTTATGGCTACACCTTC; cdr3_aa: CASSPGQSFYGYTF
d_call: NA; j_call: TRBJ2-5; clone_size: NA; v_call: TRBV25-1; cdr3_nt: TGTGCCAGCAGTGAATGGGCAGGGGTCAAGGAGACCCAGTACTTC; cdr3_aa: CASSEWAGVKETQYF
d_call: NA; j_call: TRBJ1-5; clone_size: NA; v_call: TRBV4-2; cdr3_nt: TGTGCCAGCAGCCAAGTTCAGATTCAGCCCCAGCATTTT; cdr3_aa: CASSQVQIQPQHF
d_call: NA; j_call: TRBJ2-2; clone_size: NA; v_call: TRBV11-2; cdr3_nt: TGTGCCAGCAGCTCCCCTTTCTCCGCACTGCGGGACACCGGGGAGCTGTTTTTT; cdr3_aa: CASSSPFSALRDTGELFF
d_call: NA; j_call: TRBJ1-2; clone_size: once; v_call: TRBV5-5; cdr3_nt: TGTGCCAGCAGCCTAACCCCACAGGATTTAGACTATGGCTACACCTTC; cdr3_aa: CASSLTPQDLDYGYTF
d_call: TRBD2; j_call: TRBJ2-7; clone_size: NA; v_call: TRBV7-6; cdr3_nt: TGTGCCAGCAGCTTAGGACCTAGCGGGAGTGTCTCCTACGAGCAGTACTTC; cdr3_aa: CASSLGPSGSVSYEQYF
d_call: NA; j_call: TRBJ2-7; clone_size: NA; v_call: TRBV1; cdr3_nt: TGCACCAGCAGCCAAGCCTTAGCGGGGGGGGGTACCTACGAGCAGTACTTC; cdr3_aa: CTSSQALAGGGTYEQYF
d_call: NA; j_call: TRBJ2-7; clone_size: NA; v_call: TRBV27; cdr3_nt: TGTGCCAGCAGTAGTTCCCCCGCAGGGAACTACGAGCAGTACTTC; cdr3_aa: CASSSSPAGNYEQYF
d_call: NA; j_call: TRBJ1-2; clone_size: NA; v_call: TRBV30; cdr3_nt: TGTGCCTGCACCGCGGGGGCCTATGGCTACACCTTC; cdr3_aa: CACTAGAYGYTF
d_call: TRBD1; j_call: TRBJ1-2; clone_size: NA; v_call: TRBV5-3; cdr3_nt: TGTGCCAGAAGCTTGGATAAGGGGGCGGACTATGGCTACACCTTC; cdr3_aa: CARSLDKGADYGYTF
d_call: TRBD1; j_call: TRBJ2-5; clone_size: once; v_call: TRBV4-2; cdr3_nt: TGTGCCAGCAGCAATAACAGGGGGCAGGAGACCCAGTACTTC; cdr3_aa: CASSNNRGQETQYF
d_call: TRBD2; j_call: TRBJ2-7; clone_size: few; v_call: TRBV7-9; cdr3_nt: TGTGCCAGCAGCCCGTCGTCCGCGGGAGTATCCGAGCAGTACTTC; cdr3_aa: CASSPSSAGVSEQYF
d_call: TRBD1; j_call: TRBJ1-3; clone_size: few; v_call: TRBV7-9; cdr3_nt: TGTGCCAGCAGCCCGGGACAGAGTTTATCAAACACCATATATTTT; cdr3_aa: CASSPGQSLSNTIYF
d_call: NA; j_call: TRBJ1-4; clone_size: NA; v_call: TRBV7-9; cdr3_nt: TGTGCCAGCAGCTTAGCTGCGGGGGGGCTGAATCAACTGTTTTTT; cdr3_aa: CASSLAAGGLNQLFF
d_call: NA; j_call: TRBJ2-1; clone_size: NA; v_call: TRBV27; cdr3_nt: TGTGCCAGCAGGGCCCTCCAGGGCTCCTACAATGAGCAGTTCTTC; cdr3_aa: CASRALQGSYNEQFF
d_call: NA; j_call: TRBJ1-2; clone_size: NA; v_call: TRBV5-8; cdr3_nt: TGTGCCAGCAGCTTGGATACTAACTATGGCTACACCTTC; cdr3_aa: CASSLDTNYGYTF
d_call: TRBD2; j_call: TRBJ2-1; clone_size: NA; v_call: TRBV5-5; cdr3_nt: TGTGCCGCGGGGACTAGCGGGAACTACAATGAGCAGTTCTTC; cdr3_aa: CAAGTSGNYNEQFF
d_call: NA; j_call: TRBJ1-5; clone_size: NA; v_call: TRBV5-6; cdr3_nt: TGTGCCAGCAGCTTTGGGCAGTATAATCAGCCCCAGCATTTT; cdr3_aa: CASSFGQYNQPQHF
d_call: TRBD1; j_call: TRBJ1-1; clone_size: NA; v_call: TRBV6-4; cdr3_nt: TGTGCCAGCAGTGACGGGACAGAGAACACTGAAGCTTTCTTT; cdr3_aa: CASSDGTENTEAFF
d_call: TRBD2; j_call: TRBJ2-1; clone_size: NA; v_call: TRBV2; cdr3_nt: TGTGCCAGCAGTTGGACCGGGACTAGCGTAAAGTTCTTC; cdr3_aa: CASSWTGTSVKFF
d_call: TRBD2; j_call: TRBJ2-7; clone_size: NA; v_call: TRBV28; cdr3_nt: TGTGCCAGCAGTCCGTGGGGGGGTTCCTACGAGCAGTACTTC; cdr3_aa: CASSPWGGSYEQYF
d_call: TRBD2; j_call: TRBJ2-7; clone_size: NA; v_call: TRBV18; cdr3_nt: TGTGCCAGCTCACCACGACTAGCGGGGGGACAAACCTACGAGCAGTACTTC; cdr3_aa: CASSPRLAGGQTYEQYF
d_call: TRBD2; j_call: TRBJ2-7; clone_size: NA; v_call: TRBV27; cdr3_nt: TGTGCCAGCACACGACTAGCGGGCTACGAGCAGTACTTC; cdr3_aa: CASTRLAGYEQYF
d_call: TRBD1; j_call: TRBJ1-1; clone_size: NA; v_call: TRBV18; cdr3_nt: TGTGCCAGCTCTCGACAGGGCAGGGACACTGAAGCTTTCTTT; cdr3_aa: CASSRQGRDTEAFF
d_call: TRBD2; j_call: TRBJ2-3; clone_size: NA; v_call: TRBV4-2; cdr3_nt: TGTGCCAGCAGCCAAGATCCGCGGGGGGCCGGGGGAGATACGCAGTATTTT; cdr3_aa: CASSQDPRGAGGDTQYF
d_call: NA; j_call: TRBJ1-5; clone_size: NA; v_call: TRBV18; cdr3_nt: TGTGCCAGCTCAGGTACAGTGGGCAATCAGCCCCAGCATTTT; cdr3_aa: CASSGTVGNQPQHF
d_call: NA; j_call: TRBJ1-4; clone_size: NA; v_call: TRBV4-1; cdr3_nt: TGCGCCAGCAGGAACTATAAACAGGGCGTCAATAGAGAAAAACTGTTTTTT; cdr3_aa: CASRNYKQGVNREKLFF
d_call: NA; j_call: TRBJ1-3; clone_size: NA; v_call: TRBV2; cdr3_nt: TGTGCCATCAAGCTGGGGGGGTCATCCGCTGGAAACACCATATATTTT; cdr3_aa: CAIKLGGSSAGNTIYF
d_call: NA; j_call: TRBJ2-7; clone_size: NA; v_call: TRBV2; cdr3_nt: TGTGCCGGATTTAGGGGGGGAGAAGGAGTGGGAGAGCAGTACTTC; cdr3_aa: CAGFRGGEGVGEQYF
d_call: NA; j_call: TRBJ1-1; clone_size: NA; v_call: TRBV6-5; cdr3_nt: TGTGCCAGCAGCTCCGCCGGGGGGGAAGCTTTCTTT; cdr3_aa: CASSSAGGEAFF
d_call: TRBD1; j_call: TRBJ1-1; clone_size: NA; v_call: TRBV10-3; cdr3_nt: TGTGCCACCGACTTTAGGACAGGCGGAAACACTGAAGCTTTCTTT; cdr3_aa: CATDFRTGGNTEAFF
d_call: NA; j_call: TRBJ2-7; clone_size: NA; v_call: TRBV5-6; cdr3_nt: TGTGCCAGCAGCGCCCCCAGGGGCCACGAGCAGTACTTC; cdr3_aa: CASSAPRGHEQYF
d_call: NA; j_call: TRBJ2-7; clone_size: NA; v_call: TRBV11-2; cdr3_nt: TGTGCCAGCAGTTGGAGCTCCTACGAGCAGTACTTC; cdr3_aa: CASSWSSYEQYF
d_call: TRBD1; j_call: TRBJ1-1; clone_size: NA; v_call: TRBV5-1; cdr3_nt: TGCGCCAGCAGCACACAGGGGGAAGACACTGAAGCTTTCTTT; cdr3_aa: CASSTQGEDTEAFF
d_call: NA; j_call: TRBJ1-2; clone_size: NA; v_call: TRBV6-4; cdr3_nt: TGTGCCAGCAGGAAGGAACCGGAGGGCTATGGCTACACCTTC; cdr3_aa: CASRKEPEGYGYTF
d_call: NA; j_call: TRBJ1-1; clone_size: NA; v_call: TRBV7-9; cdr3_nt: TGTGCCAGCAGCTTCCTTGACAGGAACACTGAAGCTTTCTTT; cdr3_aa: CASSFLDRNTEAFF
d_call: NA; j_call: TRBJ1-2; clone_size: NA; v_call: TRBV5-1; cdr3_nt: TGCGCCAGCCGGTACAGGACGGAAGAAAATGGCTACACCTTC; cdr3_aa: CASRYRTEENGYTF